This TCR beta chain was documented in a study of beta chain features in type 1 diabetes. Study at large: Age, gender and cell yields were similar between patients and healthy donors.

Around 110 mL of blood, on average, came from one heparinised draw per donor. V lost 1 base and J lost 0, with 8 bases in between. The CDR3 loop spans 15 amino acids. Germline lookup yields CDR1 MNHNY and CDR2 SVGAGI (reference sequence). General study points: Naive, central memory and Treg TCRB repertoires seemed to resemble each other more closely in patients than they did in healthy donors. Across all four CD4+ subsets, people with type 1 diabetes showed modestly shorter TCRB CDR3s.

Expressed TCRB transcripts were sequenced, since all the RNA that had been isolated was reverse transcribed. Assay used: immunoSEQ multiplex PCR; TCRdb lists only in-frame clones, some missing. The data show a few hundred thousand clones, approximately 13% seen once. This clone was seen a handful of times. Its matching antigen is unknown. The specimen was naive CD4+ T cells from blood. The TCR comes from a woman aged 18 to 35 with type 1 diabetes. The V and J genes are TRBV6-6 and TRBJ2-3; D gene unclear. The chain's CDR3 is CASSYFSLSTDTQYF. The CDR3 DNA reads TGTGCCAGCAGTTACTTCAGTTTAAGCACAGATACGCAGTATTTT.